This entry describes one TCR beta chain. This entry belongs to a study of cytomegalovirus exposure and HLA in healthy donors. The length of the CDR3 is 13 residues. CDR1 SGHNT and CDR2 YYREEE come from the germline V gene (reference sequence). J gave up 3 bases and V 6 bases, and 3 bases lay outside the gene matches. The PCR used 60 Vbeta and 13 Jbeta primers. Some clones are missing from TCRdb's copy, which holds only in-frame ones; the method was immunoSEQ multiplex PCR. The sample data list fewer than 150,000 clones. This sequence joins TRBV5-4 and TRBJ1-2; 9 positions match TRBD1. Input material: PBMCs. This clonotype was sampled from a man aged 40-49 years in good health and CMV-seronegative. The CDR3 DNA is TGTGCCAGCACCAGACAGGGGGACTATGGCTACACCTTC. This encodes CASTRQGDYGYTF.